The rows below give T cell receptor beta chains drawn from one sample of a study of T cell responses to AZD1222 COVID-19 vaccine. Using immunoSEQ multiplex PCR, the repertoire was profiled, and TCRdb retains in-frame clones only, with some absent. The sample consists of approximately 130,000 clones, 75% to 95% of them appearing once. This specimen was peripheral blood, taken 28 days after the second dose of the MenACWY control vaccine. The receptor set was obtained from an adult who received the MenACWY meningococcal vaccine as a control. CDR3s include the opening cysteine and the closing phenylalanine or tryptophan. The order of the fields is clone size, D gene, V gene, J gene, CDR3 DNA, CDR3 protein. A D gene is named only where the DNA matches it firmly. Clone size is given for some rows only: seen once, a few or many times, or a class if the clone is expanded.

.,TRBD2,TRBV30,TRBJ2-7,TGTGCCTGGGTGGGGAGAGGGCTAGCGGACTCCTACGAGCAGTACTTC,CAWVGRGLADSYEQYF
.,.,TRBV5-1,TRBJ2-3,TGCGCCAGTCACACAGATACGCAGTATTTT,CASHTDTQYF
.,.,TRBV6-2/TRBV6-3,TRBJ1-1,TGTGCCAGCAGTTACTCGGCTGCCGCGACAGAAGCTTTCTTT,CASSYSAAATEAFF
.,.,TRBV28,TRBJ1-5,TGTGCCAGCAGTCCCCTTGGTACAGGGACGAGGAATCAGCCCCAGCATTTT,CASSPLGTGTRNQPQHF
.,.,TRBV18,TRBJ2-1,TGTGCCAGCCAGAGGGGGGCCTCCTACAATGAGCAGTTCTTC,CASQRGASYNEQFF
.,.,TRBV11-3,TRBJ2-1,TGTGCCAGCAGCTTAGATGCCCGGATGGGTTCCTACAATGAGCAGTTCTTC,CASSLDARMGSYNEQFF
.,.,TRBV27,TRBJ2-6,TGTGCCACCGCCACTAGGGCTTGGGGCTCTGGGGCCAACGTCCTGACTTTC,CATATRAWGSGANVLTF
.,TRBD1,TRBV5-1,TRBJ2-7,TGCGCCAGCAGCTTGGCACAGGGGACAAACTACGAGCAGTACTTC,CASSLAQGTNYEQYF
once,TRBD1,TRBV28,TRBJ2-7,TGTGCCAGCGGGGACCCGGGACAGGGGGTCTACGAGCAGTACTTC,CASGDPGQGVYEQYF
.,.,TRBV30,TRBJ2-5,TGTGCCTGGAGTGTCCAGCAGACCCAGTACTTC,CAWSVQQTQYF
.,TRBD2,TRBV5-4,TRBJ2-3,TGTGCCAGCAGCCCCACCCCGACTAGCGGGAGAACAGATACGCAGTATTTT,CASSPTPTSGRTDTQYF
.,.,TRBV6-5,TRBJ1-2,TGTGCCAGCAGTTACTCGCGGGGGCACTATGGCTACACCTTC,CASSYSRGHYGYTF
.,TRBD1,TRBV7-9,TRBJ2-6,TGTGCCAGCAGCTACAGGGGATCTGGGGCCAACGTCCTGACTTTC,CASSYRGSGANVLTF
.,TRBD2,TRBV5-4,TRBJ2-2,TGTGCCAGCACCTTACTAGCGGGGGGGCCAGGCACCGGGGAGCTGTTTTTT,CASTLLAGGPGTGELFF
.,.,TRBV5-6,TRBJ2-3,TGTGCCAGCAGCTTCTACACAGATACGCAGTATTTT,CASSFYTDTQYF
.,TRBD1,TRBV6-2/TRBV6-3,TRBJ1-2,TGTGCCAGCAGTACCCACAGGGGAAGGGGCTACACCTTC,CASSTHRGRGYTF
.,.,TRBV5-4,TRBJ1-1,TGTGCCAGCAGCTTGTGGGGGGGGGTGAACACTGAAGCTTTCTTT,CASSLWGGVNTEAFF
.,.,TRBV11-3,TRBJ2-5,TGTGCCAGCAGCTCGGGACAAACAGGGAAACAAGAGACCCAGTACTTC,CASSSGQTGKQETQYF
.,TRBD2,TRBV4-1,TRBJ2-7,TGCGCCAGCAGCCAATTAGTCCCGGGGACTAGCTACGAGCAGTACTTC,CASSQLVPGTSYEQYF
.,TRBD2,TRBV4-2,TRBJ2-5,TGTGCCAGCAGCCAAGCGCTAGCGGGGGGGGCAGAGACCCAGTACTTC,CASSQALAGGAETQYF
.,.,TRBV5-8,TRBJ2-3,TGTGCCAGCAGCAAGCTCTCCCCCCGAACTAGCACAGATACGCAGTATTTT,CASSKLSPRTSTDTQYF
.,.,TRBV7-9,TRBJ2-1,TGTGCCAGCAGCTTCCCATTCGGAAGGTCCTACAATGAGCAGTTCTTC,CASSFPFGRSYNEQFF
.,TRBD1,TRBV28,TRBJ1-1,TGTGCCAGCAGGACAGGGGGTAGAGCTTTCTTT,CASRTGGRAFF
.,.,TRBV6-5,TRBJ2-3,TGTGCCAGCAGGGCAGGGGAGGCAGATACGCAGTATTTT,CASRAGEADTQYF
once,TRBD2,TRBV11-2,TRBJ2-7,TGTGCCAGCAGCCCCGGACTAGCGGGAAGATACGAGCAGTACTTC,CASSPGLAGRYEQYF
few,TRBD1,TRBV7-8,TRBJ2-2,TGTGCCAGCAGCGGCAGGGGGAGGAACACCGGGGAGCTGTTTTTT,CASSGRGRNTGELFF
.,.,TRBV5-1,TRBJ1-3,TGCGCCAGCAGCTTGAGTAGCTCTGGAAACACCATATATTTT,CASSLSSSGNTIYF
.,.,TRBV18,TRBJ2-3,TGTGCCAGCTCACCAAGGCTCCAGGATACGCAGTATTTT,CASSPRLQDTQYF
.,TRBD1,TRBV6-5,TRBJ1-1,TGTGCCAGCAGTTTAGACAGGGGGACTGAAGCTTTCTTT,CASSLDRGTEAFF
few,TRBD1,TRBV14,TRBJ1-2,TGTGCCAGCAGCCAAAGCGGGACAGCTGTTAACTATGGCTACACCTTC,CASSQSGTAVNYGYTF
.,.,TRBV5-4,TRBJ2-6,TGTGCCAGCAGCTGGGGTGTCTCTGGGGCCAACGTCCTGACTTTC,CASSWGVSGANVLTF
few,TRBD1,TRBV2,TRBJ1-1,TGTGCCAGCAGGCTTGGACAGGGGTACACTGAAGCTTTCTTT,CASRLGQGYTEAFF
once,TRBD1,TRBV7-9,TRBJ2-5,TGTGCCAGCAGCCCGGGGACAGGGCAAGAGACCCAGTACTTC,CASSPGTGQETQYF
.,.,TRBV14,TRBJ1-2,TGTGCCAGCAGCCAAGTCCGGGGGGCGACGGGCTACACCTTC,CASSQVRGATGYTF
.,.,TRBV14,TRBJ2-5,TGTGCCAGCAGCCATCAGACCGAGACCCAGTACTTC,CASSHQTETQYF
.,.,TRBV27,TRBJ1-5,TGTGCCAGCAGTGAAGTAAGGAGGGGCAATCAGCCCCAGCATTTT,CASSEVRRGNQPQHF
once,TRBD2,TRBV4-2,TRBJ2-7,TGTGCCAGCAGCCTTTCGACTAGCGGGAGTATCTACGAGCAGTACTTC,CASSLSTSGSIYEQYF
.,.,TRBV7-8,TRBJ2-3,TGTGCCAGCAGCTTAGTTGCCCCAGATACGCAGTATTTT,CASSLVAPDTQYF
.,TRBD2,TRBV5-1,TRBJ2-5,TGCGCCAGCAGCGAAGGACTAGCGGCCAACCAAGAGACCCAGTACTTC,CASSEGLAANQETQYF
once,.,TRBV4-1,TRBJ1-4,TGCGCCAGCAGCCATGATAGTGAAAAACTGTTTTTT,CASSHDSEKLFF
.,.,TRBV7-9,TRBJ1-2,TGTGCCAGCAGCTTTGGCCCCTCTTCCTATGGCTACACCTTC,CASSFGPSSYGYTF
.,TRBD1,TRBV5-6,TRBJ1-2,TGTGCCAGCAGCTGGGGACAGGGGGCGGGAGGCTACACCTTC,CASSWGQGAGGYTF
.,.,TRBV2,TRBJ2-1,TGTGCCAGCTCTAGGGTGGGTTCCTACAATGAGCAGTTCTTC,CASSRVGSYNEQFF
.,TRBD2,TRBV5-4,TRBJ2-3,TGTGCCAGCATCGGGACTAGCGGGAGTGGGGGCGGCGCAGATACGCAGTATTTT,CASIGTSGSGGGADTQYF
once,TRBD1,TRBV11-2,TRBJ1-6,TGTGCCAGCAGGGACAGGGTATCTTCACCCCTCCACTTT,CASRDRVSSPLHF
.,.,TRBV7-9,TRBJ2-2,TGTGCCAGCAGCGCTAGTCAGGTGGGGGAGAACACCGGGGAGCTGTTTTTT,CASSASQVGENTGELFF
.,.,TRBV28,TRBJ2-5,TGTGCCAGCAGCTCGCGGGACGAGCGATACTTC,CASSSRDERYF
.,TRBD2,TRBV18,TRBJ2-3,TGTGCCAGCTCACCCATACTAGCGGGAAGCCCAGATACGCAGTATTTT,CASSPILAGSPDTQYF
.,TRBD1,TRBV7-8,TRBJ1-2,TGTGCCAGCAGCCCGAGGGGACAGGGGTTTTATGGCTACACCTTC,CASSPRGQGFYGYTF
.,.,TRBV2,TRBJ1-2,TGTGCCAGCACCCCAACGTGGACAGTCGGATACACCTTC,CASTPTWTVGYTF
.,.,TRBV15,TRBJ2-1,TGTGCCACCAGCAGATTGCCCAATGAGCAGTTCTTC,CATSRLPNEQFF
few,TRBD1,TRBV10-3,TRBJ1-1,TGTGCCGTCCGGGACAGGAGATTCCCAGAAGCTTTCTTT,CAVRDRRFPEAFF
.,.,TRBV27,TRBJ2-5,TGTGCCAGCAGTCTGACTAGTATGCTAGAGACCCAGTACTTC,CASSLTSMLETQYF
.,.,TRBV2,TRBJ2-1,TGTGCCAGCAGTGAGGCCTCCATCTACAATGAGCAGTTCTTC,CASSEASIYNEQFF